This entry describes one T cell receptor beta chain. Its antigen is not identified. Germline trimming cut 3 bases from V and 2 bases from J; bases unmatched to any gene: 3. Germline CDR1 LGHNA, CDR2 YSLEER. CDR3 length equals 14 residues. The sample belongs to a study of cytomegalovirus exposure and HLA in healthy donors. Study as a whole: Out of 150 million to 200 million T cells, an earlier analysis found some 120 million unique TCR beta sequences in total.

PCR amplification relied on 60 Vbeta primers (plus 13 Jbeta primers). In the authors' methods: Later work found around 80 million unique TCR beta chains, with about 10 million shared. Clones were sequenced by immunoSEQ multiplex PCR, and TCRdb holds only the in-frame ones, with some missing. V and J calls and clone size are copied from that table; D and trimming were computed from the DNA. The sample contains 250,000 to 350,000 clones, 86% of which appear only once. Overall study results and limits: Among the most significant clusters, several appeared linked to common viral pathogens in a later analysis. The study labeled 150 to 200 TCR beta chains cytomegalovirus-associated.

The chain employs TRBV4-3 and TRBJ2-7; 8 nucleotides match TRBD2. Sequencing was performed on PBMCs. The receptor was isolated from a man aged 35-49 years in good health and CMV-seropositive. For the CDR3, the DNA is TGCGCCAGCAGCCACCGGGAGGGCCCCTACGAGCAGTACTTC. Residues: CASSHREGPYEQYF.